This T cell receptor (beta chain) was sequenced during a study of cytomegalovirus exposure and HLA in healthy donors. V gave up 2 bases and J gave up 4 bases, with 14 bases separating them. There are 15 residues in the CDR3. Germline CDR1 is SEHNR and CDR2 is FQNEAQ (reference sequence). Study-wide points: Most TCRs appeared rarely, but some public TCRs recurred in many donors. In a later analysis, HLA-C alleles had the fewest associated TCRs, DRB1 alleles the most.

The PCR employed 60 Vbeta primers together with 13 Jbeta primers. Clones were sequenced by immunoSEQ multiplex PCR, and TCRdb holds only the in-frame ones, with some missing. The table has around 110,000 clones, roughly 82% seen once. Concerning this clone itself: Its matching antigen is unknown.

The J gene is TRBJ1-2, the V gene TRBV7-9, with D possibly TRBD1 on 5 matching bases. This TCR derives from a woman in her fifties or sixties in good health and CMV-seropositive. Sequencing input: PBMCs. The CDR3 reads CASSLSAGLGYGYTF. In nucleotides, the CDR3 is TGTGCCAGCAGCTTATCCGCAGGGCTGGGCTATGGCTACACCTTC. Combining the CDR3 with reference TRBV7-9 and TRBJ1-2 gives the whole variable domain DTGVSQNPRHKITKRGQNVTFRCDPISEHNRLYWYRQTLGQGPEFLTYFQNEAQLEKSRLLSDRFSAERPKGSFSTLEIQRTEQGDSAMYLCASSLSAGLGYGYTFGSGTRLTVV.